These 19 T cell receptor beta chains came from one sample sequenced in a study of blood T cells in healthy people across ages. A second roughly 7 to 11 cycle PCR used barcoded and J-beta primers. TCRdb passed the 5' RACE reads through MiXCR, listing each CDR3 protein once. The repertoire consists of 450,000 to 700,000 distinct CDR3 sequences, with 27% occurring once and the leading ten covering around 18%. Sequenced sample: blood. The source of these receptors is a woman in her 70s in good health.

DNA for the CDR3: TGTGCCAGCAGTTACCAGCCCCCTGATACGGCAAACACTGAAGCTTTCTTT. Amino acids: CASSYQPPDTANTEAFF. The chain employs TRBV6-5 and TRBJ1-1, with D hard to call. This CDR3 comprises 17 residues. Trimming took 2 bases from V and 2 from J, leaving 18 bases between them. Per the germline V gene, CDR1 is MNHEY and CDR2 is SVGAGI.

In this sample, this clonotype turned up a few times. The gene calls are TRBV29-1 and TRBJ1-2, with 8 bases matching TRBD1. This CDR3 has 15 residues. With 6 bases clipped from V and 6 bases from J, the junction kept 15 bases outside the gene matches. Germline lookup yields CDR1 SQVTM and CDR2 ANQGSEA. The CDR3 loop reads CSVMGTGASADGYTF. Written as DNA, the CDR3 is TGCAGCGTGATGGGGACAGGAGCCTCTGCGGATGGCTACACCTTC.

In nucleotides, the CDR3 is TGCGCCAGCAGCTTCGGAGGACAGGGCTATGGCTACACCTTC. Translating gives CASSFGGQGYGYTF. The chain uses TRBV5-1 and TRBJ1-2; the match to TRBD1 covers 8 bases. The CDR3 runs to 14 residues. Germline V CDR1 and CDR2: SGHRS, YFSETQ. The V and J ends lost 2 bases and 4 bases, in that order; junction bases with no gene match: 4.

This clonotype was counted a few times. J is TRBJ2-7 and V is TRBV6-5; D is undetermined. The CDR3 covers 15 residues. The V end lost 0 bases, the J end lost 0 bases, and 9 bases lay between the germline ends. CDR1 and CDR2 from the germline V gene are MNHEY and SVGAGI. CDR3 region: CASSYSNTISYEQYF. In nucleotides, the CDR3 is TGTGCCAGCAGTTACTCGAATACTATCTCCTACGAGCAGTACTTC.

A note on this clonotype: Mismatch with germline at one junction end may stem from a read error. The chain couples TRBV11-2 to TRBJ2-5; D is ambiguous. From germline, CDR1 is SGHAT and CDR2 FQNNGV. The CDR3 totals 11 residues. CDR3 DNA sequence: TGTGCCGGCAGCTTAGTGGGCGACACCTACTTC. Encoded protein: CAGSLVGDTYF. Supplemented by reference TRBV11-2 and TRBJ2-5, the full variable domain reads EAGVAQSPRYKIIEKRQSVAFWCNPISGHATLYWYQQILGQGPKLLIQFQNNGVVDDSQLPKDRFSAERLKGVDSTLKIQPAKLEDSAVYLCAGSLVGDTYFGPGTRLLVL.

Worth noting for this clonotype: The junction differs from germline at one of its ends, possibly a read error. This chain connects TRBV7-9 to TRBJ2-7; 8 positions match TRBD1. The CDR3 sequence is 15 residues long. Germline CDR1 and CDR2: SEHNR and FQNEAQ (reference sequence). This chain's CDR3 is CASSPGTGLTYEQYF. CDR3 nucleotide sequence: TGTGCAAGCAGCCCCGGGACAGGACTAACCTACGAGCAGTACTTC.

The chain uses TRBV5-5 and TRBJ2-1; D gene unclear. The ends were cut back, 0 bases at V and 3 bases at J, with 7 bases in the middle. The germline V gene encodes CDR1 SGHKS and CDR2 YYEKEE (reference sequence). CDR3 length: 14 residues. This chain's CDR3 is CASSLGQNYNEQFF. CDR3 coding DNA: TGTGCCAGCAGCTTGGGGCAGAACTACAATGAGCAGTTCTTC.

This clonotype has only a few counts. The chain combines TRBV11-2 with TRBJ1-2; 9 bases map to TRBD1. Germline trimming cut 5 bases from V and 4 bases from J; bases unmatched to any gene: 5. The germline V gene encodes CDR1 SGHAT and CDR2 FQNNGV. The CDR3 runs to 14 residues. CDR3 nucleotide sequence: TGTGCCAGCAGCCCCCACAGGGGGCTCTATGGCTACACCTTC. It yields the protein CASSPHRGLYGYTF.

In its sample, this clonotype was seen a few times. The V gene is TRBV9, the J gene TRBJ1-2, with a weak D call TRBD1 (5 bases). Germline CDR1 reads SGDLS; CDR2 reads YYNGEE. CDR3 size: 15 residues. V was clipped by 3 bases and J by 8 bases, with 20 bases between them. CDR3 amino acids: CASSAQGGVDSGYTF. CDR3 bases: TGTGCCAGCAGCGCCCAAGGAGGGGTAGATTCCGGCTACACCTTC.

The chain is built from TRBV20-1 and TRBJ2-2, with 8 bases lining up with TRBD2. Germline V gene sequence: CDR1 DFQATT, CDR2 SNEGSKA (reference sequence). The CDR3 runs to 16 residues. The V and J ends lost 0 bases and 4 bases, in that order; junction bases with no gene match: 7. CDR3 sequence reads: CSARDRRGAGTGELFF. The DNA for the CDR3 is TGCAGTGCTAGAGATAGGCGGGGGGCGGGCACCGGGGAGCTGTTTTTT.

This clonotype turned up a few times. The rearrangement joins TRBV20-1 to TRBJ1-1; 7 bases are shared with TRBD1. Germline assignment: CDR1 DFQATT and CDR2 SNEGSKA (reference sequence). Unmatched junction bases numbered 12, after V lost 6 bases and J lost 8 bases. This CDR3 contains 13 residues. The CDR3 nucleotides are TGCAGTGCCTCCCAGACAGGGACAAGCGAAGCTTTCTTT. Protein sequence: CSASQTGTSEAFF.

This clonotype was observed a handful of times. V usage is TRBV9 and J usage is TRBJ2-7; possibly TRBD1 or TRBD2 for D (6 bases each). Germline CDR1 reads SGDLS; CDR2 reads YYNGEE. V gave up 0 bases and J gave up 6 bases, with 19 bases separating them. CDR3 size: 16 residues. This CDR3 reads CASSVALNRGRSEQYF. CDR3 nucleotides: TGTGCCAGCAGCGTAGCTTTGAATCGGGGGCGCAGCGAGCAGTACTTC.

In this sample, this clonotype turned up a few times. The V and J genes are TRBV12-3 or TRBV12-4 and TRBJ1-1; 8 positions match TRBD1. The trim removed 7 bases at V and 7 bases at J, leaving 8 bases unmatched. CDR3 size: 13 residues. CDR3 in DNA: TGTGCCAGCACCCTACAGGGGGTAATTGAAGCTTTCTTT. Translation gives CASTLQGVIEAFF.

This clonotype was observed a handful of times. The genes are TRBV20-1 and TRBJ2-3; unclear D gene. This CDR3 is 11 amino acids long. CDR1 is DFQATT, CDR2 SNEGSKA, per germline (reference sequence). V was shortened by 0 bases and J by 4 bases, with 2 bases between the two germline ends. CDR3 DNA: TGCAGTGCTAGAGAGGCAGATACGCAGTATTTT. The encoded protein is CSAREADTQYF.

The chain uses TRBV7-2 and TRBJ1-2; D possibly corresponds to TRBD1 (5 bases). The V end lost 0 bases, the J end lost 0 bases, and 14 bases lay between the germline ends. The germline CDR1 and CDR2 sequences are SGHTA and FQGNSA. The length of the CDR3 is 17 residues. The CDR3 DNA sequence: TGTGCCAGCAGCTTAGCCCAGACAGTTGATACTAACTATGGCTACACCTTC. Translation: CASSLAQTVDTNYGYTF.

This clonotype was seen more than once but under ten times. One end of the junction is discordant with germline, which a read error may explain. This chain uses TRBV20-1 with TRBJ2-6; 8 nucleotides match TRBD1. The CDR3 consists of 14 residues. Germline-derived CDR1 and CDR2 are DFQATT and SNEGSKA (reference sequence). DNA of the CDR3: TGCAGTGCTAGTGGCCCTCAGGGGGCCAGCGTCCTGACTTTC. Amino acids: CSASGPQGASVLTF.

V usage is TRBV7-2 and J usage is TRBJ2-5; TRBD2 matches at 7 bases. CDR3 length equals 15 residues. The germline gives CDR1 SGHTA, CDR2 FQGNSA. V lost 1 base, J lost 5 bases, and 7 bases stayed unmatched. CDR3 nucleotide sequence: TGTGCCAGCAGCTTAGGGGCGGGGGAGGGTGAGACCCAGTACTTC. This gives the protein CASSLGAGEGETQYF. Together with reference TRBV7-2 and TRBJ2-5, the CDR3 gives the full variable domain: GAGVSQSPSNKVTEKGKDVELRCDPISGHTALYWYRQSLGQGLEFLIYFQGNSAPDKSGLPSDRFSAERTGGSVSTLTIQRTQQEDSAVYLCASSLGAGEGETQYFGPGTRLLVL.

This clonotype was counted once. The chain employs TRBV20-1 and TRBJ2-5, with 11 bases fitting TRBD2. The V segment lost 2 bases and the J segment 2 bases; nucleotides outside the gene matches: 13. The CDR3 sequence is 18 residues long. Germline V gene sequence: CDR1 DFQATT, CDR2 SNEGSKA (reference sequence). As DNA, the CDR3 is TGCAGTGCTAGACTCTCGCTTAGACTAGCGGGGACTCAAGAGACCCAGTACTTC. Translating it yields CSARLSLRLAGTQETQYF.

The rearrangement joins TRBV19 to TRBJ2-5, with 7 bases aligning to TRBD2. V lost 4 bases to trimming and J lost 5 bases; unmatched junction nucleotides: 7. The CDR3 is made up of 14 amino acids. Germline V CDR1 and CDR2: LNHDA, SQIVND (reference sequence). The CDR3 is CASSRDYGVETQYF. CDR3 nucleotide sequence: TGTGCCAGTAGTAGGGACTACGGAGTGGAGACCCAGTACTTC.